This T cell receptor (beta chain) was obtained from a study of shared clonotypes between healthy human individuals. CDR3 length: 13 residues. CDR1 is LNHNV, CDR2 YYDKDF, per germline (reference sequence). V gave up 3 bases and J gave up 3 bases, with 8 bases separating them. General study points: An anticipated effect of sequencing depth on clonotype sharing among donors was recognized.

This clone has a single count. The antigen is not known. TCRdb's copy holds only in-frame clones and misses some; the assay was immunoSEQ multiplex PCR. The sample lists 330,000 or so clones, around two thirds seen once, with around 10% in the top ten. Sequences were obtained from memory CD4+ T cells sorted from blood. Documented subset: CD45RA-negative fraction. The rearrangement uses TRBV15 and TRBJ2-5, with D uncertain. The clonotype comes from a man younger than 45 in good health. The CDR3 sequence: CATSRAREETQYF. DNA of the CDR3: TGTGCCACCAGCAGGGCAAGGGAAGAGACCCAGTACTTC.